This T cell receptor (beta chain) was recorded in a study of shared clonotypes between healthy human individuals. This CDR3 is built from 15 residues. V was pared by 0 bases and J by 1 base, with 10 bases between. Per germline, CDR1 SGHRS and CDR2 YFSETQ. Under the authors' procedure: Owing to the provision of junction-only sequences devoid of quality scores by immunoSEQ, filtering differed. The data were produced by immunoSEQ multiplex PCR, yet TCRdb's version contains in-frame clones alone and is incomplete. V and J calls and clone size come straight from that table; D and trimming were deduced from the DNA. Of more than 1 million clones listed, 70% to 80% are singletons.

Sequenced: memory CD4+ T cells from PBMCs. As to subset: CD45RA-negative fraction. The TCR was taken from a man between 18 and 29 years old in good health. Some clones in this sample may be carry-over from other donors' samples. The V and J genes are TRBV5-1 and TRBJ1-1, with D unclear. This CDR3 is CASSLGGSQNTEAFF. Here the CDR3 DNA reads TGCGCCAGCAGCTTGGGGGGTTCACAGAACACTGAAGCTTTCTTT. The full variable domain, with the rest looked up from reference TRBV5-1 and TRBJ1-1, is KAGVTQTPRYLIKTRGQQVTLSCSPISGHRSVSWYQQTPGQGLQFLFEYFSETQRNKGNFPGRFSGRQFSNSRSEMNVSTLELGDSALYLCASSLGGSQNTEAFFGQGTRLTVV.